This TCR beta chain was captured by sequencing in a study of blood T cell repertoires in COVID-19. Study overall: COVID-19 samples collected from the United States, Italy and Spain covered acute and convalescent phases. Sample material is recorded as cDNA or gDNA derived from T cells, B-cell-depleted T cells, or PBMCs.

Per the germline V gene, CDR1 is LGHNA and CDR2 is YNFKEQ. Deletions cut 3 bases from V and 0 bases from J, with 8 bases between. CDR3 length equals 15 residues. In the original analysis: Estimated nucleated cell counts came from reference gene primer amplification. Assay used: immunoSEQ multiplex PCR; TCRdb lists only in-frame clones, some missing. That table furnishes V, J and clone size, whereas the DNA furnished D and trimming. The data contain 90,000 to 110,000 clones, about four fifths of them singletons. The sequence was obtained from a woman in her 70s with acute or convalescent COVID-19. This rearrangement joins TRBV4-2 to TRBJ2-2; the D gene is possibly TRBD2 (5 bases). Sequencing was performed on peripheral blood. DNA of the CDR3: TGTGCCAGCAGCCATCCGGGATCGAACACCGGGGAGCTGTTTTTT. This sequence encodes CASSHPGSNTGELFF.